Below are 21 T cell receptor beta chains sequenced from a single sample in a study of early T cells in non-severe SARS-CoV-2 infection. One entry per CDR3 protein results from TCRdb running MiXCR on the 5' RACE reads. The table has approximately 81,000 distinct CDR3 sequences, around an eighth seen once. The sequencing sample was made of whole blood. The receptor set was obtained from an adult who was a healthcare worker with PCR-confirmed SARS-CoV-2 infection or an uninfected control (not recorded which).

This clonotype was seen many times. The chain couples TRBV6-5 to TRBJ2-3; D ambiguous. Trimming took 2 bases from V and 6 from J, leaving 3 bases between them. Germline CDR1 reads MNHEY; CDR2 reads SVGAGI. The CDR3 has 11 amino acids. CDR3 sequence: CASSYRDTQYF. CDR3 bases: TGTGCCAGCAGTTACAGGGATACGCAGTATTTT.

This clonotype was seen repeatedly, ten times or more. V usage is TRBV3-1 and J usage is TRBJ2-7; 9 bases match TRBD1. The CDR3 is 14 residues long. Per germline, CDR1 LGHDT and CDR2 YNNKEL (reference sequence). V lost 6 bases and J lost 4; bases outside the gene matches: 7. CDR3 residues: CASSYDRGAYEQYF. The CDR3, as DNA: TGTGCCAGCAGTTACGACAGGGGGGCGTACGAGCAGTACTTC.

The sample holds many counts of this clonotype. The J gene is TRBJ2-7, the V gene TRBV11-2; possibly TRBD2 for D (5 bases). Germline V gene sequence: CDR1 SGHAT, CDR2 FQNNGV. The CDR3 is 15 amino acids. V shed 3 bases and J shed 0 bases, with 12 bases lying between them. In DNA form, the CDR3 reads TGTGCCAGCAGCTTCATCGGGGAGAGCTCCTACGAGCAGTACTTC. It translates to CASSFIGESSYEQYF. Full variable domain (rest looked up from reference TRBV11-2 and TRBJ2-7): EAGVAQSPRYKIIEKRQSVAFWCNPISGHATLYWYQQILGQGPKLLIQFQNNGVVDDSQLPKDRFSAERLKGVDSTLKIQPAKLEDSAVYLCASSFIGESSYEQYFGPGTRLTVT.

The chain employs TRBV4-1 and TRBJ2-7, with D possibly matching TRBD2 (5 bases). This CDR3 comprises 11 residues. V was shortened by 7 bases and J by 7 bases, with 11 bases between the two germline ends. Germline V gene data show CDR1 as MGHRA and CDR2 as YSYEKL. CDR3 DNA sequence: TGCGCCAGCATGGCCGGCGGGGAGCAGTACTTC. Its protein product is CASMAGGEQYF.

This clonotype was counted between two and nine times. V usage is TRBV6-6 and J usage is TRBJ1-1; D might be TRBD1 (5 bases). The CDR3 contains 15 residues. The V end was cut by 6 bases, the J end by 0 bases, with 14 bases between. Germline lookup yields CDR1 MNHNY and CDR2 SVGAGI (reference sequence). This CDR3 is CASRRDSAMNTEAFF. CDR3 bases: TGTGCCAGCAGAAGAGACAGTGCTATGAACACTGAAGCTTTCTTT.

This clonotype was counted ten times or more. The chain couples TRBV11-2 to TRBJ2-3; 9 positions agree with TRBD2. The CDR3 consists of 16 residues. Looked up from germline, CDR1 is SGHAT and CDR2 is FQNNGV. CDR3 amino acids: CASSSGRTKGTDTQYF. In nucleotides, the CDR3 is TGTGCTAGTTCGAGCGGGAGGACTAAAGGCACAGATACGCAGTATTTT.

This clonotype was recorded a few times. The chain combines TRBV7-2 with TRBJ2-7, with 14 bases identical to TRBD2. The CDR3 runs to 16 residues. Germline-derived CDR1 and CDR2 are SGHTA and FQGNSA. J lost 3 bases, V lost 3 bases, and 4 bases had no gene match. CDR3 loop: CASSLGTSGSFYEQYF. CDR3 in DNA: TGTGCCAGCAGCTTGGGGACTAGCGGGAGTTTCTACGAGCAGTACTTC.

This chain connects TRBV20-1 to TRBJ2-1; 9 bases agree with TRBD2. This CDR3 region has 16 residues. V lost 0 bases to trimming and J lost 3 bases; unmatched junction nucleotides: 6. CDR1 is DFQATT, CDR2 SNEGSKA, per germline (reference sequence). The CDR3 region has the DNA TGCAGTGCTAGAGATATGCGACTAGCGGTCTACAATGAGCAGTTCTTC. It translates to CSARDMRLAVYNEQFF.

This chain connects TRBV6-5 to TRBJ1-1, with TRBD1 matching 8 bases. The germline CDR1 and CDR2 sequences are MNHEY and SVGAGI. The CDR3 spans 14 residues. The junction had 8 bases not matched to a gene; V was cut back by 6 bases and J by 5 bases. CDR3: CASSLARTGTEAFF. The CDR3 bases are TGTGCCAGCAGCCTCGCCCGGACAGGGACTGAAGCTTTCTTT.

The CDR3 nucleotides are TGTGCCAGCTCACCACGCGGGGGCACGTGGGATGAGCAGTTCTTC. Its protein product is CASSPRGGTWDEQFF. This chain joins TRBV18 and TRBJ2-1; weak D call: TRBD2 (7 bases). The V end was cut by 1 base, the J end by 8 bases, with 15 bases between. CDR3 size: 15 residues. The germline CDR1 and CDR2 sequences are KGHSH and LQKENI. Variable domain in full (rest from reference TRBV18 and TRBJ2-1): NAGVMQNPRHLVRRRGQEARLRCSPMKGHSHVYWYRQLPEEGLKFMVYLQKENIIDESGMPKERFSAEFPKEGPSILRIQQVVRGDSAAYFCASSPRGGTWDEQFFGPGTRLTVL.

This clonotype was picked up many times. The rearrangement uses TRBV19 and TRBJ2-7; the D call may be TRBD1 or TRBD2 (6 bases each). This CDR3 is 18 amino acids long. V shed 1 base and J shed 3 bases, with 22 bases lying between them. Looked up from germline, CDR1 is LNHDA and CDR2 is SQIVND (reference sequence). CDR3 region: CASSIGSPVPGAYYEQYF. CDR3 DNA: TGTGCCAGTAGTATAGGTTCTCCGGTGCCGGGGGCCTACTACGAGCAGTACTTC.

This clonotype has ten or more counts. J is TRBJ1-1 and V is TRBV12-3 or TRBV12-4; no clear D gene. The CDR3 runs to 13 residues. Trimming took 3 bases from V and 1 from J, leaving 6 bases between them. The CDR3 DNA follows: TGTGCCAGCAGTTTTAGCAGGAACACTGAAGCTTTCTTT. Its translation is CASSFSRNTEAFF.

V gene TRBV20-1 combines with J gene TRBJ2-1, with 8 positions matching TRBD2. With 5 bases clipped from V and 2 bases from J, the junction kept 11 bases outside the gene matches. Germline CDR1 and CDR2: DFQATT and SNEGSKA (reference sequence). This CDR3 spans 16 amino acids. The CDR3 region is CSAAPRLAGAYNEQFF. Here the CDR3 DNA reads TGCAGTGCTGCCCCCCGCCTAGCGGGCGCCTACAATGAGCAGTTCTTC.

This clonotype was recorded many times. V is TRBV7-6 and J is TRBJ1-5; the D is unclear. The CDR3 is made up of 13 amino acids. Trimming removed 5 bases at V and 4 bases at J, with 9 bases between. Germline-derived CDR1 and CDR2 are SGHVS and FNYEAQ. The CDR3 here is CASSPQENQPQHF. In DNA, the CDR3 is TGTGCCAGCAGCCCGCAAGAGAATCAGCCCCAGCATTTT.

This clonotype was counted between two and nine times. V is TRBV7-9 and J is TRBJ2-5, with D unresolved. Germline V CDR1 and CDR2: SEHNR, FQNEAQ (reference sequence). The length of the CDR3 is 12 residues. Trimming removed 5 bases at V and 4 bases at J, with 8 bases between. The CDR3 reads CASSRTTETQYF. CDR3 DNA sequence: TGTGCCAGCAGCCGTACCACAGAGACCCAGTACTTC.

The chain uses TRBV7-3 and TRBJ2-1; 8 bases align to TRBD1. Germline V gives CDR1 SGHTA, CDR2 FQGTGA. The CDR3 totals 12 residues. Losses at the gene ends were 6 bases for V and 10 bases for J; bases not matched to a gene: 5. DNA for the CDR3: TGTGCCAGCAGGTCAGACAGGGGCGAGCAGTTCTTC. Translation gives CASRSDRGEQFF.

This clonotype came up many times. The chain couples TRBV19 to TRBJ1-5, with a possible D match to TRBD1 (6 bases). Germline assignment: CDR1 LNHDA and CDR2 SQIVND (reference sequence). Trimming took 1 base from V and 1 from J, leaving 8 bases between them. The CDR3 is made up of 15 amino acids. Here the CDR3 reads CASSIARGSNQPQHF. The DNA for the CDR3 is TGTGCCAGTAGTATAGCCAGGGGAAGCAATCAGCCCCAGCATTTT. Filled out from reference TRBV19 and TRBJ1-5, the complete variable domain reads DGGITQSPKYLFRKEGQNVTLSCEQNLNHDAMYWYRQDPGQGLRLIYYSQIVNDFQKGDIAEGYSVSREKKESFPLTVTSAQKNPTAFYLCASSIARGSNQPQHFGDGTRLSIL.

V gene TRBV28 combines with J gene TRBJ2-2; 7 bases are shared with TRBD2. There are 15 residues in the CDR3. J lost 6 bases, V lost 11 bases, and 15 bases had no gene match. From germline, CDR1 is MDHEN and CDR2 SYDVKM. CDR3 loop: CAATPWGGRAGELFF. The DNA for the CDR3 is TGTGCCGCCACGCCCTGGGGAGGGAGAGCCGGGGAGCTGTTTTTT.

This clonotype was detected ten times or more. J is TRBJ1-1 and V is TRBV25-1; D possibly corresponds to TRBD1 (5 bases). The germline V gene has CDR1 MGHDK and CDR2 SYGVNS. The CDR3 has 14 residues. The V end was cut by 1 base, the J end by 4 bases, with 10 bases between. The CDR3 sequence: CASSEWGITTEAFF. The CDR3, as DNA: TGTGCCAGCAGTGAATGGGGCATTACCACTGAAGCTTTCTTT.

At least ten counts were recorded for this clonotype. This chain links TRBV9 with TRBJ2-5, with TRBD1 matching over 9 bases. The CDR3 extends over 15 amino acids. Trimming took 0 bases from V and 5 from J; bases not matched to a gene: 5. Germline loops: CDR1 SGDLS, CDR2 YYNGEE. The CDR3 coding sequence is TGTGCCAGCAGCGTAGGACAGGGGGTCGGGGAGACCCAGTACTTC. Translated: CASSVGQGVGETQYF.

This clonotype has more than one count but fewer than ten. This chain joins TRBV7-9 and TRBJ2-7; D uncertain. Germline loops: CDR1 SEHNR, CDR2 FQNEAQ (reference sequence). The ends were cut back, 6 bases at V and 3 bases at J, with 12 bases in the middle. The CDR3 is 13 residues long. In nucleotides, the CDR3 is TGTGCCAGCAGTGACGTTGACGACTACGAGCAGTACTTC. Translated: CASSDVDDYEQYF.